This T cell receptor (beta chain) was recorded in a study of blood T cell repertoires in COVID-19. From germline, CDR1 is SGHTS and CDR2 YDEGEE. The CDR3 runs to 17 residues. Trimming cost V 0 bases and J 4 bases; bases outside gene matches: 10. Generated by immunoSEQ multiplex PCR, the TCRdb table keeps only in-frame clones and is missing some. Among roughly 100,000 clones listed, 75% to 95% were seen once. The clonotype comes from a woman in her 50s in a cohort sampled during active COVID-19. The sample comprised peripheral blood. The chain has TRBV5-8 and TRBJ1-2; TRBD1 agrees at 9 bases. In DNA, the CDR3 is TGTGCCAGCAGCTTGGGTACCGGGACAGGGAGTTCCTATGGCTACACCTTC. This encodes CASSLGTGTGSSYGYTF.